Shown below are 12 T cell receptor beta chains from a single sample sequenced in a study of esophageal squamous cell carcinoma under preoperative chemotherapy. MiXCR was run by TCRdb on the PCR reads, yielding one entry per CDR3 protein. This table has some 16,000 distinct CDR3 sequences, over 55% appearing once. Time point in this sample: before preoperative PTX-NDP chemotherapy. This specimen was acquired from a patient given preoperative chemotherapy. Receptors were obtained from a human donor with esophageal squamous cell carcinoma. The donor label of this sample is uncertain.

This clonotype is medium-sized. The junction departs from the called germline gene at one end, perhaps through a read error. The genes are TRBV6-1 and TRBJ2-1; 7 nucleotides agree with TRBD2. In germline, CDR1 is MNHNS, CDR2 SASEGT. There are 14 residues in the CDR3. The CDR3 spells CASSDPVKQAGRVF. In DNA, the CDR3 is TGTGCCAGCAGTGACCCGGTCAAGCAGGCAGGGAGGGTCTTC.

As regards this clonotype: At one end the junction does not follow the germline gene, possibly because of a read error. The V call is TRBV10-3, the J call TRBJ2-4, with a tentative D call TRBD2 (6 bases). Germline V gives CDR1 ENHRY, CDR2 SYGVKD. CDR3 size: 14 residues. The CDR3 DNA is TGCGCCGTCGCGGGGCGGGGAGCCAAAGACACTCAGTATTTC. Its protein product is CAVAGRGAKDTQYF.

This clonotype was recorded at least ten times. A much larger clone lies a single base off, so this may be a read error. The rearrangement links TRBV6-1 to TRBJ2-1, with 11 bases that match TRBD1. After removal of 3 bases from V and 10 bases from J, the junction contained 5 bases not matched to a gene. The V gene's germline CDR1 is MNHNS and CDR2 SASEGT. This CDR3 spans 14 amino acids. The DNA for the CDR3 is TGTGCCAGCAGTGACCGGACAGGGGGCTACGAGCAGTTCTTC. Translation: CASSDRTGGYEQFF.

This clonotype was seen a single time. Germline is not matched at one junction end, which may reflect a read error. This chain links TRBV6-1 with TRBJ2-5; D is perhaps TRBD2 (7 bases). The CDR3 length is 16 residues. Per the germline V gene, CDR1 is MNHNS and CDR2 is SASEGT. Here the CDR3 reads CASGGNRGDGAETQYF. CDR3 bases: TGTGCCAGCGGGGGCAACCGGGGGGACGGCGCAGAGACGCAGTACTTC.

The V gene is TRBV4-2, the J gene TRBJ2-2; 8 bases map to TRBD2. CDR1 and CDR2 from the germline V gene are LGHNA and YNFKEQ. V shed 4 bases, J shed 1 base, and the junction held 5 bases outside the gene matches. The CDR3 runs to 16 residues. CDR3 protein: CASSLSGSGNTGELFF. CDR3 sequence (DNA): TGTGCCAGCAGCCTAAGCGGGAGCGGGAACACCGGGGAGCTGTTTTTT.

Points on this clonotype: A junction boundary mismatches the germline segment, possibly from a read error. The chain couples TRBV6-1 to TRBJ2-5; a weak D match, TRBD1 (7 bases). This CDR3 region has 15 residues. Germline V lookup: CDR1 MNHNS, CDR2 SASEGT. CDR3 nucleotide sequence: TGTGCCAGCAGGGGAGAGGCAGGGGGGCACGAGACGCAGTACTTC. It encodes CASRGEAGGHETQYF.

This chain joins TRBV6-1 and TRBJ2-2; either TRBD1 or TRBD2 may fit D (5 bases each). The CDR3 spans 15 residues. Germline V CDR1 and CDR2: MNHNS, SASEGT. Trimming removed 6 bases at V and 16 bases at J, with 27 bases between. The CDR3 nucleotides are TGTGCCAGCAGATCTAGGGGTGGGAACACCGGGGCGCAGTTTTTT. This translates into CASRSRGGNTGAQFF.

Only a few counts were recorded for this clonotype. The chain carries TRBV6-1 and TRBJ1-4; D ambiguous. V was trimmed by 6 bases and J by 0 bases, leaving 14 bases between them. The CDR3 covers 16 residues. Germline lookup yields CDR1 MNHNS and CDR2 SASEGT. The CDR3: CASSPTASTTNEKLFF. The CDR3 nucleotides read TGTGCCAGCAGCCCGACCGCCAGTACAACTAATGAAAAACTGTTTTTT.

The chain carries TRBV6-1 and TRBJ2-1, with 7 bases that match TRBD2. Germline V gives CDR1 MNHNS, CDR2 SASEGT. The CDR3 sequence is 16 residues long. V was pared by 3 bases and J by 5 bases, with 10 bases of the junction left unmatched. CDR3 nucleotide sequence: TGTGCCAGCAGTGACCTAAACGGTCTAGCGGACAATGAGCAGTTCTTC. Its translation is CASSDLNGLADNEQFF.

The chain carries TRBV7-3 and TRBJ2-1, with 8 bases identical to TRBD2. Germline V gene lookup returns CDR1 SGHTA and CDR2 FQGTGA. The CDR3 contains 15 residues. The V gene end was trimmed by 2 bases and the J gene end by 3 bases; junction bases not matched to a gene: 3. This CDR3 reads CASSLFSGDYNEQFF. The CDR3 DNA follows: TGTGCCAGCAGCTTATTTAGCGGGGACTACAATGAGCAGTTCTTC.

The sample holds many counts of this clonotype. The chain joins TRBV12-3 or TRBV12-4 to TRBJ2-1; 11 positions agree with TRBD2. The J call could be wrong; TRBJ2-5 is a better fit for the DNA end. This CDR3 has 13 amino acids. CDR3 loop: CASTPSGGETQYF. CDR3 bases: TGTGCCAGCACGCCTAGCGGGGGGGAGACCCAGTACTTC.

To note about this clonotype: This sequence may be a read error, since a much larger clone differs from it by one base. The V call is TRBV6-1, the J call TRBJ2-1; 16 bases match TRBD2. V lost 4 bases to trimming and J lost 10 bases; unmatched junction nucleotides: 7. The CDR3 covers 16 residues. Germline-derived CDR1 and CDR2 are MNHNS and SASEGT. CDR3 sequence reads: CASSAGTSGRAAEQFF. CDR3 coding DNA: TGTGCCAGCAGTGCCGGGACTAGCGGGAGGGCCGCCGAGCAGTTCTTC.